The clone carrying this T cell receptor (beta chain) was seen only a few times. At one end the junction does not follow the germline gene, possibly because of a read error. Assay: immunoSEQ multiplex PCR; the TCRdb copy retains only in-frame clones and omits some. The table shows around 150,000 clones, with about 90% occurring only once. This entry belongs to a study of blood T cell repertoires in COVID-19. Whole-study context: From T cells, B-cell-depleted T cells, or PBMCs came the material, which was cDNA or gDNA.

Per germline, CDR1 SGHDN and CDR2 FVKESK. The CDR3 sequence is 13 residues long. The chain uses TRBV14 and TRBJ2-7, with D perhaps TRBD2 (5 bases). The sequence was obtained from a man aged 25 to 45 with COVID-19, enrolled during active disease. The material sequenced was peripheral blood. The CDR3 loop is CASSQSPGGRQSF. The CDR3, as DNA: TGTGCCAGCAGCCAAAGCCCCGGAGGCAGGCAGAGCTTC. The variable domain in full, completed from reference TRBV14 and TRBJ2-7, reads EAGVTQFPSHSVIEKGQTVTLRCDPISGHDNLYWYRRVMGKEIKFLLHFVKESKQDESGMPNNRFLAERTGGTYSTLKVQPAELEDSGVYFCASSQSPGGRQSFGPGTRLTVT.